Presented here are 12 T cell receptor beta chains from one specimen sequenced in a study of cytomegalovirus exposure and HLA in healthy donors. PCR employed 60 Vbeta and 13 Jbeta primers. Clones were read by immunoSEQ multiplex PCR, and TCRdb kept only the in-frame ones, dropping some. The sample gives roughly 170,000 clones, approximately 80% of which show up once; 4.5% to 5.5% is in the top ten. The sample consisted of PBMCs. The receptors stem from a woman aged 50 to 65 in good health and CMV-seropositive.

V is TRBV5-8 and J is TRBJ2-5, with D possibly TRBD2 on 7 matching bases. This CDR3 is built from 17 residues. Per germline, CDR1 SGHTS and CDR2 YDEGEE. Trimming left V 2 bases short and J 0 bases short, with 17 bases between. CDR3 in DNA: TGTGCCAGCAGCTTAACCGGGGGCGGGGGTTACCAAGAGACCCAGTACTTC. This gives the protein CASSLTGGGGYQETQYF.

The chain links TRBV10-3 to TRBJ1-5; no clear D. The CDR3 has 14 amino acids. Trimming took off 2 bases at V and 7 bases at J, with 12 bases between the two ends. Looked up from germline, CDR1 is ENHRY and CDR2 is SYGVKD. The CDR3 region is CAISEEFGGQPQHF. CDR3 nucleotide sequence: TGTGCCATCAGTGAGGAGTTCGGCGGGCAGCCCCAGCATTTT.

The chain couples TRBV18 to TRBJ1-1; a weak D match, TRBD1 (5 bases). In germline, CDR1 is KGHSH, CDR2 LQKENI. Trimming cost V 3 bases and J 2 bases, with 7 bases left between them. CDR3 size: 13 residues. The CDR3 loop reads CASSPTDNTEAFF. The CDR3, as DNA: TGTGCCAGCTCACCGACAGATAACACTGAAGCTTTCTTT.

As for this clone: The junction and the germline gene differ at one end; a read error may be behind it. This rearrangement joins TRBV7-9 to TRBJ2-7, with D maybe TRBD1 (5 bases). Germline-derived CDR1 and CDR2 are SEHNR and FQNEAQ (reference sequence). The CDR3 length is 16 residues. The CDR3 here is CSSSPPKGLGLHEQYF. For the CDR3, the DNA is TGTTCCAGCAGCCCACCGAAGGGGTTGGGCCTCCACGAGCAGTACTTC.

The chain has TRBV28 and TRBJ2-2, with D hard to call. The germline V gene has CDR1 MDHEN and CDR2 SYDVKM. The V end lost 3 bases, the J end lost 5 bases, and 13 bases lay between the germline ends. CDR3 length equals 15 residues. CDR3 DNA sequence: TGTGCCAGCAGTTTGATCCAGAAACAAACCGGGGAGCTGTTTTTT. It encodes CASSLIQKQTGELFF.

J is TRBJ1-5 and V is TRBV19; TRBD1 is a possible D gene (5 bases). The length of the CDR3 is 16 residues. Trimming left V 0 bases short and J 12 bases short, with 21 bases between. Looked up from germline, CDR1 is LNHDA and CDR2 is SQIVND (reference sequence). The CDR3 spells CASSIDQGIGAINQHF. CDR3 in DNA: TGTGCCAGTAGTATAGATCAAGGTATTGGGGCGATCAACCAGCATTTT.

As DNA, the CDR3 is TGTGCCAGCAGCTTGATAGACAGGGTGAACACTGAAGCTTTCTTT. It translates to CASSLIDRVNTEAFF. J is TRBJ1-1 and V is TRBV5-4; 7 positions agree with TRBD1. From germline, CDR1 is SGHNT and CDR2 YYREEE (reference sequence). Trimming removed 1 base from V and 0 bases from J; junction bases left unmatched: 3. The CDR3 contains 15 residues.

DNA of the CDR3: TGTGCCAGCAGTTTTTTGGGACAGGAGCGGGATGAGCAGTTCTTC. It codes for CASSFLGQERDEQFF. V gene TRBV28 combines with J gene TRBJ2-1; 8 bases match TRBD1. The CDR3 spans 15 residues. V was clipped by 3 bases and J by 8 bases; unmatched bases: 9. Germline V lookup: CDR1 MDHEN, CDR2 SYDVKM. Combining the CDR3 with reference TRBV28 and TRBJ2-1 gives the whole variable domain DVKVTQSSRYLVKRTGEKVFLECVQDMDHENMFWYRQDPGLGLRLIYFSYDVKMKEKGDIPEGYSVSREKKERFSLILESASTNQTSMYLCASSFLGQERDEQFFGPGTRLTVL.

This clone was picked up one time. CDR3 in DNA: TGTGCCAGCAGCCAGAACACCGGGGAGCTGTTTTTT. This sequence encodes CASSQNTGELFF. The V gene is TRBV25-1, the J gene TRBJ2-2; D not certain. Germline V CDR1 and CDR2: MGHDK, SYGVNS. CDR3 length equals 12 residues. V shed 6 bases and J shed 1 base, with 3 bases lying between them.

The count of this clone is one. V and J are TRBV6-4 and TRBJ2-7; D gene unclear. The V end lost 3 bases, the J end lost 2 bases, and 5 bases lay between the germline ends. The CDR3 is 12 amino acids. Germline lookup yields CDR1 MRHNA and CDR2 SNTAGT. CDR3 bases: TGTGCCAGCAGTGATTCGGCCTACGAGCAGTACTTC. Translation gives CASSDSAYEQYF.

The rearrangement joins TRBV4-1 to TRBJ1-2, with 9 bases identical to TRBD1. The CDR3 runs 14 residues. With V trimmed by 1 base and J by 7 bases, 4 bases remained unmatched. Germline V lookup: CDR1 MGHRA, CDR2 YSYEKL. The CDR3 here is CASSQARDRVGYTF. CDR3 nucleotides: TGCGCCAGCAGCCAAGCCAGGGACAGGGTTGGCTACACCTTC.

J is TRBJ1-3 and V is TRBV9, with D unresolved. The V gene lost 0 bases and the J gene lost 0 bases, with 10 bases spanning the gap. The germline CDR1 and CDR2 sequences are SGDLS and YYNGEE. CDR3 length equals 16 residues. The CDR3 DNA follows: TGTGCCAGCAGCGTAGGAGGGAGACCCTCTGGAAACACCATATATTTT. Translating it yields CASSVGGRPSGNTIYF.